This T cell receptor beta chain was identified during a study of beta chain features in type 1 diabetes. Findings and caveats of the study: Within each of all four CD4+ subsets, Type 1 diabetes patients had TCRB CDR3s that were moderately but significantly shorter.

The CDR3 length is 14 residues. With 9 bases clipped from V and 2 bases from J, the junction kept 7 bases outside the gene matches. In germline, CDR1 is SGHTA, CDR2 FQGNSA. With regard to this clone: Its antigen is not known.

cDNA synthesis used the whole RNA isolate, giving expressed TCRB sequences. The protocol was immunoSEQ multiplex PCR, while the TCRdb copy is restricted to in-frame clones and leaves out a portion. The sample consists of about 120,000 clones, over 15% of them appearing once. The TCR originated in a man aged 25 to 40 with type 1 diabetes. Sequencing used central memory CD4+ T cells from blood. V and J are TRBV7-2 and TRBJ2-3; 8 bases line up with TRBD1. The CDR3 DNA sequence: TGTGCCAGTCAGACAGGGGTGGACACAGATACGCAGTATTTT. This sequence encodes CASQTGVDTDTQYF.